A selection of T cell receptor beta chains follows, all from one sample in a study of shared clonotypes between healthy human individuals. Measured with immunoSEQ multiplex PCR; TCRdb has only the in-frame clones, and not every one. The sample has a few million clones; approximately 95% are singletons. Source material: naive CD4+ T cells from PBMCs. These receptors originate from a man aged 18 to 30 in good health. Some clones in this sample may be carry-over from other donors' samples. Both conserved end residues are part of each CDR3. D genes are given only for firm matches. Clone size is given for some rows only: seen once, a few or many times, or a class if the clone is expanded.

d_call | clone_size | j_call | v_call | cdr3_nt | cdr3_aa
NA | NA | TRBJ2-3 | TRBV15 | TGTGCCACCAGCAGGACCAGACAGGCGGGGATGACAGATACGCAGTATTTT | CATSRTRQAGMTDTQYF
TRBD2 | NA | TRBJ2-3 | TRBV10-1 | TGCGCCAGCAGTGAGGGGACTAGCGGGAAGGATACGCAGTATTTT | CASSEGTSGKDTQYF
TRBD1 | NA | TRBJ1-4 | TRBV5-4 | TGTGCCAGCAGCCACGGGACAGGGATTGAAAAACTGTTTTTT | CASSHGTGIEKLFF
NA | few | TRBJ1-2 | TRBV28 | TGTGCCAGCATTTCCAGAGAATATGGCTACACCTTC | CASISREYGYTF
NA | NA | TRBJ1-4 | TRBV9 | TGTGCCAGCAGCCTCGATCAGGACGGTGAAAAACTGTTTTTT | CASSLDQDGEKLFF
NA | NA | TRBJ2-5 | TRBV9 | TGTGCCAGCAGTGCGGGACAGTCCCAAGAGACCCAGTACTTC | CASSAGQSQETQYF
NA | NA | TRBJ1-3 | TRBV6-1 | TGTGCCAGCAGTGAATCGCCGAACCTCTCAGGAAACACCATATATTTT | CASSESPNLSGNTIYF
NA | once | TRBJ1-4 | TRBV25-1 | TGTGCCAGCAGTGAATATATCAGGGTCGGCGATGAAAAACTGTTTTTT | CASSEYIRVGDEKLFF
NA | NA | TRBJ2-5 | TRBV29-1 | TGCAGCGTCAGCCCGGGCTCTCCTGGGGATACCCAGTACTTC | CSVSPGSPGDTQYF
NA | NA | TRBJ2-7 | TRBV4-1 | TGCGCCAGCAGCCAAAGCGAGTTCGTGGACGAGCAGTACTTC | CASSQSEFVDEQYF
TRBD1 | NA | TRBJ1-5 | TRBV19 | TGTGCCAGTAGTATAGGACAGGGGGTCTTGGGCAATCAGCCCCAGCATTTT | CASSIGQGVLGNQPQHF
TRBD1 | NA | TRBJ1-2 | TRBV5-4 | TGTGCCAGCAGCTTGGACAGGGGGAACTATGGCTACACCTTC | CASSLDRGNYGYTF
NA | once | TRBJ1-2 | TRBV19 | TGTGCCAGTAGTATTGGGACGGCCAATGGCTACACCTTC | CASSIGTANGYTF
NA | NA | TRBJ1-2 | TRBV7-3 | TGTGCCAGCAGCTTAGACCCGGGACGGAAGGACTATGGCTACACCTTC | CASSLDPGRKDYGYTF
TRBD2 | NA | TRBJ2-1 | TRBV9 | TGTGCCAGCAGCGCCGGACTAGCGGGAGGCAGTGAGCAGTTCTTC | CASSAGLAGGSEQFF
NA | NA | TRBJ2-5 | TRBV29-1 | TGCAGCGTTGATGAGCGCGGCCAAGAGACCCAGTACTTC | CSVDERGQETQYF
TRBD1 | NA | TRBJ2-7 | TRBV9 | TGTGCCAGCAGCGTAAGGGGGAGGGACAGGGCAACCTACGAGCAGTACTTC | CASSVRGRDRATYEQYF
TRBD1 | NA | TRBJ1-2 | TRBV19 | TGTGCCAGTAGTATGAACCGGGACAGGGTAGGCTATGGCTACACCTTC | CASSMNRDRVGYGYTF
NA | NA | TRBJ1-1 | TRBV4-1 | TGCGCCAGCAGCCAAGTTGGCAGGGATAAGTCTGAAGCTTTCTTT | CASSQVGRDKSEAFF
TRBD1 | few | TRBJ1-1 | TRBV9 | TGTGCCAGCAGCTCCCAGGACAGGGGATACACTGAAGCTTTCTTT | CASSSQDRGYTEAFF
NA | once | TRBJ2-4 | TRBV11-2 | TGTGCCAGCAGCTTATTCGTACAGGGAAACATTCAGTACTTC | CASSLFVQGNIQYF
TRBD1 | NA | TRBJ2-7 | TRBV29-1 | TGCAGCGTTAAGCAGGACAGGGGGTCGGGCGAGCAGTACTTC | CSVKQDRGSGEQYF
TRBD1 | NA | TRBJ1-5 | TRBV5-1 | TGCGCCAGCAGCTTGTCAGGGGGCGCGGTTGAGCCCCAGCATTTT | CASSLSGGAVEPQHF
TRBD2 | NA | TRBJ2-2 | TRBV19 | TGTGCCAGTAGTATAGCCCGTCTAGCGGGAGGTAGGACCGGGGAGCTGTTTTTT | CASSIARLAGGRTGELFF
NA | NA | TRBJ1-1 | TRBV18 | TGTGCCAGCTCGCGGTCACGGGACACTGAAGCTTTCTTT | CASSRSRDTEAFF
NA | NA | TRBJ2-1 | TRBV9 | TGTGCCAGCAGCGTATTGGGTCTCTCTTACAATGAGCAGTTCTTC | CASSVLGLSYNEQFF
NA | NA | TRBJ2-7 | TRBV7-2 | TGTGCCAGCAGCCGTGGACTGGGTGGAGACTACGAGCAGTACTTC | CASSRGLGGDYEQYF
TRBD2 | NA | TRBJ2-1 | TRBV9 | TGTGCCAGCAGCGGGAGCGGGAGGGCCTCTGAGCAGTTCTTC | CASSGSGRASEQFF
TRBD1 | NA | TRBJ2-3 | TRBV7-2 | TGTGCCAGCAGCATACGGGGACAGCGCACAGATACGCAGTATTTT | CASSIRGQRTDTQYF
NA | once | TRBJ1-3 | TRBV5-1 | TGCGCCAGTAACCTTATGGGGCCCGGAAACACCATATATTTT | CASNLMGPGNTIYF
TRBD2 | once | TRBJ2-7 | TRBV6-5 | TGTGCCAGCAGTTCTGCCCTAGCGGGAAGCTCCTACGAGCAGTACTTC | CASSSALAGSSYEQYF
TRBD1 | NA | TRBJ2-1 | TRBV19 | TGTGCCAGTAGTATTCCCAGACAGGGCGAATACAATGAGCAGTTCTTC | CASSIPRQGEYNEQFF
NA | NA | TRBJ2-4 | TRBV10-2 | TGCGCCAGCAGTGAGGGGCAACAGAGAGCCAAAAACATTCAGTACTTC | CASSEGQQRAKNIQYF
TRBD2 | NA | TRBJ2-2 | TRBV10-1 | TGCGCCAGCAGTGGAGTATGGGCGGGAGAGGGCGGGGAGCTGTTTTTT | CASSGVWAGEGGELFF
NA | NA | TRBJ1-2 | TRBV7-2 | TGTGCCAGCAGCGTGTGGCCAGACGGTGGGGTCGGCTACACCTTC | CASSVWPDGGVGYTF
NA | NA | TRBJ2-7 | TRBV6-1 | TGTGCCAGCAGTGAATTCTCCGCCAGCGTGTCCTACGAGCAGTACTTC | CASSEFSASVSYEQYF
TRBD2 | NA | TRBJ2-3 | TRBV6-1 | TGTGCCAGCACCATAGCGGGAGTTGCGACAGATACGCAGTATTTT | CASTIAGVATDTQYF
NA | once | TRBJ1-5 | TRBV4-1 | TGCGCCAGCAGCCAAGATATATGGGGGGGCAATCAGCCCCAGCATTTT | CASSQDIWGGNQPQHF
NA | few | TRBJ1-1 | TRBV5-1 | TGCGCCAGCAGCTTGGGTATCGGGAACACTGAAGCTTTCTTT | CASSLGIGNTEAFF
NA | NA | TRBJ1-1 | TRBV5-5 | TGTGCCAGCAGCTTGATTTCAGTGAACACTGAAGCTTTCTTT | CASSLISVNTEAFF
NA | NA | TRBJ2-7 | TRBV5-1 | TGCGCCAGCAGCTTGGCGGCAGGGACCTACGAGCAGTACTTC | CASSLAAGTYEQYF
TRBD1 | NA | TRBJ1-5 | TRBV6-1 | TGTGCCAGCAGTGAAGGAAGGGGCAGGGGGTCATATTGGGATCAGCCCCAGCATTTT | CASSEGRGRGSYWDQPQHF
NA | NA | TRBJ2-3 | TRBV19 | TGTGCCAGTAGTATAGTTCCGGCCGATACGCAGTATTTT | CASSIVPADTQYF
NA | NA | TRBJ1-3 | TRBV7-2 | TGTGCCAGCAGGGAAAGGAGTTCTGGAAACACCATATATTTT | CASRERSSGNTIYF
NA | NA | TRBJ1-5 | TRBV28 | TGTGCCAGCAGTTTTGGGCATCGGGGTAGCAATCAGCCCCAGCATTTT | CASSFGHRGSNQPQHF
NA | NA | TRBJ2-1 | TRBV18 | TGTGCCAGCTCACCAGGGCTCCCCGACTCCTACAATGAGCAGTTCTTC | CASSPGLPDSYNEQFF
NA | NA | TRBJ2-1 | TRBV18 | TGTGCCAGCTCACCAATGGCAGGGCGTTCCTACAATGAGCAGTTCTTC | CASSPMAGRSYNEQFF
NA | NA | TRBJ2-1 | TRBV7-7 | TGTGCCAGCAGCTTAACAGGGTCCTACAATGAGCAGTTCTTC | CASSLTGSYNEQFF
TRBD2 | NA | TRBJ2-3 | TRBV4-3 | TGCGCCAGCAGCCAAGATCGGGGGACTAGCGGGGAAAGCACAGATACGCAGTATTTT | CASSQDRGTSGESTDTQYF
NA | NA | TRBJ2-7 | TRBV7-9 | TGTGCCAGCAGCTTCATTTCCGGGAGCTACGAGCAGTACTTC | CASSFISGSYEQYF